These 28 T cell receptor beta chains share one sample of origin, sequenced in a study of blood T cell repertoires in COVID-19 (dated by TCRdb to the early 2020s). Libraries were built with the immunoSEQ multiplex PCR assay. TCRdb took over this immuneACCESS table, retaining in-frame rearrangements with V and J assigned. Such tables are incomplete; in checked studies, under half of the missing clones stem from an unresolved V gene, and the remainder is unexplained. The sample table records 90,000 to 110,000 clones; around 82% of these occur just once. The top ten clones comprise about 4.7% of the sample. The sequencing sample was made of peripheral blood. The receptors come from a human donor in a cohort sampled during active or convalescent COVID-19.

The chain employs TRBV6-2 or TRBV6-3 and TRBJ2-3; 9 bases are a match to TRBD2. CDR3 length: 17 residues. V lost 2 bases, J lost 1 base, and 7 bases stayed unmatched. Germline assignment: CDR1 MNHEY and CDR2 SVGEGT. The CDR3 loop reads CASSYISGRSRTDTQYF. CDR3 sequence (DNA): TGTGCCAGCAGTTACATTAGCGGGAGAAGCCGCACAGATACGCAGTATTTT.

J is TRBJ1-4 and V is TRBV6-5; D ambiguous. CDR1 is MNHEY, CDR2 SVGAGI, per germline. This CDR3 has 14 amino acids. Trimming pared 6 bases from V and 3 bases from J, leaving 11 bases between. CDR3 DNA sequence: TGTGCCAGCAGCCGTGGTAGATCTAATGAAAAACTGTTTTTT. Protein: CASSRGRSNEKLFF.

The chain carries TRBV9 and TRBJ2-3; 9 bases agree with TRBD2. This CDR3 comprises 17 residues. After removal of 2 bases from V and 2 bases from J, the junction contained 9 bases not matched to a gene. Germline lookup yields CDR1 SGDLS and CDR2 YYNGEE. The CDR3 nucleotides are TGTGCCAGCAGCGTGGTAAGCGGGGGGCTCGCCACAGATACGCAGTATTTT. It codes for CASSVVSGGLATDTQYF.

CDR3 sequence reads: CASSLSRLTGGSSYNSPLHF. The CDR3 nucleotides are TGTGCCAGCAGTTTATCCCGCCTTACAGGGGGCTCGTCCTATAATTCACCCCTCCACTTT. The chain carries TRBV27 and TRBJ1-6; 9 bases match TRBD1. This CDR3 is 20 amino acids long. CDR1 MNHEY and CDR2 SMNVEV come from the germline V gene (reference sequence). V gave up 0 bases and J gave up 1 base; unmatched junction bases: 10.

The chain combines TRBV12-5 with TRBJ1-1; TRBD1 aligns across 8 bases. Trimming took 6 bases from V and 5 from J; bases not matched to a gene: 5. The CDR3 extends over 13 amino acids. The germline V gene encodes CDR1 LGHNT and CDR2 FRNRAP. The CDR3 sequence is CASGLTGETEAFF. The DNA for the CDR3 is TGTGCTAGTGGGCTGACAGGGGAAACTGAAGCTTTCTTT.

J is TRBJ1-2 and V is TRBV28; D is uncertain. Trimming stripped 4 bases from V and 3 bases from J, with 6 bases between. Germline CDR1 MDHEN, CDR2 SYDVKM. This CDR3 spans 12 amino acids. In nucleotides, the CDR3 is TGTGCCAGCAGTTCACCGGACTATGGCTACACCTTC. This codes for CASSSPDYGYTF.

The V and J genes are TRBV7-2 and TRBJ1-6, with 9 bases that match TRBD1. The CDR3 loop spans 17 amino acids. CDR1 and CDR2 from the germline V gene are SGHTA and FQGNSA. The junction had 10 bases not matched to a gene; V was cut back by 5 bases and J by 5 bases. CDR3 sequence reads: CASSPGQGMIHNSPLHF. CDR3 in DNA: TGTGCCAGCAGCCCCGGACAGGGGATGATTCATAATTCACCCCTCCACTTT.

The chain is built from TRBV14 and TRBJ2-3, with 8 bases fitting TRBD2. V shed 1 base and J 3 bases; nucleotides not matched to a gene: 9. The CDR3 is made up of 17 amino acids. Germline CDR1 is SGHDN and CDR2 is FVKESK. The CDR3 coding sequence is TGTGCCAGCAGCCAAGTTAAACTAGCGGAGGGGACAGATACGCAGTATTTT. It yields the protein CASSQVKLAEGTDTQYF.

The count of this clone is one. The chain joins TRBV7-8 to TRBJ2-3; TRBD1 is a possible D gene (8 bases). CDR3 size: 16 residues. Looked up from germline, CDR1 is SGHVS and CDR2 is FQNEAQ. The V and J ends lost 7 bases and 2 bases respectively, with 19 bases between them. The CDR3 protein is CASNTWGGQDTDTQYF. The CDR3 region has the DNA TGTGCCAGCAACACCTGGGGGGGACAGGACACAGATACGCAGTATTTT.

This clone was recorded a few times. V is TRBV18 and J is TRBJ2-7; TRBD1 matches 10 bases. The germline V gene has CDR1 KGHSH and CDR2 LQKENI. Unmatched junction bases numbered 8, after V lost 3 bases and J lost 3 bases. This CDR3 is built from 16 residues. The CDR3 reads CASSPDLGTGDYEQYF. In nucleotides, the CDR3 is TGTGCCAGCTCACCTGACCTGGGGACAGGGGACTACGAGCAGTACTTC. Based on the CDR3 plus reference TRBV18 and TRBJ2-7, the full variable domain is NAGVMQNPRHLVRRRGQEARLRCSPMKGHSHVYWYRQLPEEGLKFMVYLQKENIIDESGMPKERFSAEFPKEGPSILRIQQVVRGDSAAYFCASSPDLGTGDYEQYFGPGTRLTVT.

This sequence joins TRBV6-5 and TRBJ1-4; D remains unclear. CDR1 MNHEY and CDR2 SVGAGI come from the germline V gene. Trimming removed 3 bases from V and 2 bases from J, with 10 bases in between. The CDR3 sequence is 15 residues long. The CDR3 loop is CASSYGVGTNEKLFF. CDR3 in DNA: TGTGCCAGCAGTTATGGAGTCGGGACTAATGAAAAACTGTTTTTT.

The J gene is TRBJ1-1, the V gene TRBV11-2, with 9 bases lining up with TRBD1. V was pared by 5 bases and J by 8 bases, with 6 bases of the junction left unmatched. This CDR3 has 13 residues. Looked up from germline, CDR1 is SGHAT and CDR2 is FQNNGV. The CDR3 reads CASSERTGAEAFF. The DNA of the CDR3 is TGTGCCAGCAGCGAGCGGACAGGGGCCGAAGCTTTCTTT.

V gene TRBV4-1 combines with J gene TRBJ2-5, with a tentative D call TRBD1 (5 bases). The CDR3 totals 16 residues. Trimming stripped 4 bases from V and 5 bases from J, with 20 bases between. Germline assignment: CDR1 MGHRA and CDR2 YSYEKL. CDR3 sequence: CASSPYERGRWETQYF. The CDR3 DNA sequence: TGCGCCAGCAGCCCATATGAAAGGGGCCGGTGGGAGACCCAGTACTTC.

This clone was found many times. The rearrangement joins TRBV30 to TRBJ1-3; no definite D call. This CDR3 spans 15 amino acids. Germline assignment: CDR1 GTSNPN and CDR2 SVGIG (reference sequence). Trimming took 2 bases from V and 0 from J, leaving 11 bases between them. CDR3 region: CAWSLERHSGNTIYF. In nucleotides, the CDR3 is TGTGCCTGGAGTTTGGAGCGCCACTCTGGAAACACCATATATTTT.

The chain employs TRBV2 and TRBJ2-3; the D is unclear. This CDR3 contains 18 residues. The germline V and J ends were trimmed by 1 base and 2 bases, with 19 bases remaining between them. The germline V gene has CDR1 SNHLY and CDR2 FYNNEI. CDR3 sequence: CASSEGPTVAANTDTQYF. Written as DNA, the CDR3 is TGTGCCAGCAGTGAAGGCCCCACGGTAGCAGCCAACACAGATACGCAGTATTTT.

The chain has TRBV6-5 and TRBJ2-1, with 10 bases lining up with TRBD2. V shed 6 bases and J 10 bases; nucleotides not matched to a gene: 3. Germline loops: CDR1 MNHEY, CDR2 SVGAGI. The CDR3 length is 12 residues. CDR3 loop: CASSLAGVEQFF. The DNA for the CDR3 is TGTGCCAGCAGCCTAGCGGGAGTAGAGCAGTTCTTC.

The chain is built from TRBV5-1 and TRBJ2-3, with TRBD1 identical over 7 bases. Germline CDR1 reads SGHRS; CDR2 reads YFSETQ. V dropped 0 bases and J dropped 4; count of bases not matched to a gene: 5. The CDR3 extends over 15 amino acids. The CDR3 region is CASSLATGEADTQYF. In nucleotides, the CDR3 is TGCGCCAGCAGCTTGGCAACAGGGGAAGCAGATACGCAGTATTTT.

There are a few counts of this clone. This sequence joins TRBV9 and TRBJ1-1; weak D call: TRBD1 (5 bases). CDR1 and CDR2 (germline): SGDLS, YYNGEE. Trimming shortened V by 4 bases and J by 1 base, and 17 bases separated the two germline ends. The CDR3 has 16 amino acids. CDR3: CASSRAGGSPNTEAFF. The DNA for the CDR3 is TGTGCCAGCAGCCGCGCGGGGGGGTCCCCGAACACTGAAGCTTTCTTT.

This clone was recorded many times. The CDR3 reads CASSTTRGEQYF. Here the CDR3 DNA reads TGTGCCAGCAGCACCACCCGGGGTGAGCAGTACTTC. The rearrangement joins TRBV11-3 to TRBJ2-7; perhaps TRBD2 as D (5 bases). V dropped 5 bases and J dropped 7 bases, with 12 bases sitting between them. In germline, CDR1 is SGHNT, CDR2 YENEEA. This CDR3 is 12 amino acids long. Together with reference TRBV11-3 and TRBJ2-7, the CDR3 gives the full variable domain: EAGVVQSPRYKIIEKKQPVAFWCNPISGHNTLYWYLQNLGQGPELLIRYENEEAVDDSQLPKDRFSAERLKGVDSTLKIQPAELGDSAVYLCASSTTRGEQYFGPGTRLTVT.

The V and J genes are TRBV19 and TRBJ1-2; D possibly corresponds to TRBD1 (5 bases). CDR1 and CDR2 from the germline V gene are LNHDA and SQIVND (reference sequence). The V and J ends lost 1 base and 1 base respectively, with 10 bases between them. The CDR3 is made up of 15 amino acids. Written as DNA, the CDR3 is TGTGCCAGTAGTATAGCCCGCCAGGGTAACTATGGCTACACCTTC. Translation gives CASSIARQGNYGYTF.

The chain is built from TRBV27 and TRBJ1-6; maybe TRBD1 (6 bases). Trimming shortened V by 3 bases and J by 1 base, and 13 bases separated the two germline ends. Looked up from germline, CDR1 is MNHEY and CDR2 is SMNVEV (reference sequence). The CDR3 runs to 17 residues. The CDR3 region is CASSFVKGGSYNSPLHF. CDR3 nucleotide sequence: TGTGCCAGCAGTTTCGTAAAGGGGGGGTCCTATAATTCACCCCTCCACTTT.

The chain uses TRBV11-2 and TRBJ2-7; 8 bases are a match to TRBD2. The CDR3 is made up of 14 amino acids. Per the germline V gene, CDR1 is SGHAT and CDR2 is FQNNGV. V shed 4 bases, J shed 2 bases, and the junction held 4 bases outside the gene matches. The chain's CDR3 is CASSSRGATYEQYF. The CDR3, as DNA: TGTGCCAGCAGCTCGCGGGGGGCTACCTACGAGCAGTACTTC.

The V gene is TRBV10-3, the J gene TRBJ1-1; a possible D gene is TRBD1 (6 bases). CDR1 and CDR2 from the germline V gene are ENHRY and SYGVKD. V was pared by 3 bases and J by 1 base, with 6 bases between. This CDR3 is 13 amino acids long. This CDR3 is CAISEQGNTEAFF. Written as DNA, the CDR3 is TGTGCCATCAGTGAACAGGGGAACACTGAAGCTTTCTTT.

The J gene is TRBJ2-1, the V gene TRBV10-2; 9 bases agree with TRBD2. V was clipped by 1 base and J by 6 bases; unmatched bases: 4. The germline CDR1 and CDR2 sequences are WSHSY and SAAADI. The CDR3 is made up of 15 amino acids. The CDR3 nucleotides are TGCGCCAGCAGTGAGTGGTCTAGCGGGGTCAATGAGCAGTTCTTC. Encoded protein: CASSEWSSGVNEQFF.

This sequence joins TRBV15 and TRBJ1-6; no firm D call. CDR3 length: 18 amino acids. Germline CDR1 and CDR2: LNHNV and YYDKDF (reference sequence). V was cut by 0 bases and J by 7 bases, with 19 bases left in between. This CDR3 reads CATSRDRFAARLNSPLHF. The CDR3, as DNA: TGTGCCACCAGCAGAGATCGTTTTGCGGCCAGATTAAATTCACCCCTCCACTTT.

The rearrangement uses TRBV18 and TRBJ1-1; 8 bases fit TRBD1. Germline V lookup: CDR1 KGHSH, CDR2 LQKENI. Losses at the gene ends were 4 bases for V and 6 bases for J; bases not matched to a gene: 7. The CDR3 has 14 residues. CDR3 region: CASSRDRGLSEAFF. In DNA, the CDR3 is TGTGCCAGCTCACGTGACAGGGGCCTCTCTGAAGCTTTCTTT.

The genes are TRBV6-5 and TRBJ2-1, with TRBD2 matching over 12 bases. CDR3 length: 14 residues. Per the germline V gene, CDR1 is MNHEY and CDR2 is SVGAGI. Germline trimming cut 8 bases from V and 5 bases from J; bases unmatched to any gene: 4. CDR3 coding DNA: TGTGCCAGCTCGTGGACTAGCGGGAACAATGAGCAGTTCTTC. Translation: CASSWTSGNNEQFF.

To note about this clone: The junction departs from germline at one end; a sequencing error may be responsible. This chain connects TRBV7-8 to TRBJ1-2; D might be TRBD1 (5 bases). The CDR3 sequence is 9 residues long. Germline V gene sequence: CDR1 SGHVS, CDR2 FQNEAQ. CDR3 region: CASTVQGDF. CDR3 DNA: TGTGCCAGCACCGTACAAGGGGACTTC.